The 19 T cell receptor beta chains listed next were all sequenced from one sample in a study of blood T cells in healthy people across ages. The authors ran a second PCR of roughly 6 to 12 cycles using a sample-barcoded 5' primer and a J-beta primer mix. From the 5' RACE reads, TCRdb called clonotypes with MiXCR, one entry per CDR3 protein. Among 750,000 to 1,000,000 distinct CDR3 sequences listed, 25% to 30% were seen once. The same data also went into a second study, on T cells of mothers and their children.

The material sequenced was blood. The receptors were gathered from a woman in her 40s in good health.

This clonotype was found once. Because it lacks the conserved phenylalanine or tryptophan at the end, this CDR3 is likely a read error. The chain employs TRBV28 and TRBJ1-3, with D possibly matching TRBD1 (6 bases). With 6 bases removed from V and 4 bases from J, the gap between germline ends came to 16 bases. The CDR3 loop spans 15 amino acids. The germline V gene encodes CDR1 MDHEN and CDR2 SYDVKM. The CDR3 region has the DNA TGTGCCAGCAGCTCACAGGGATCGGGGGGAAACACCATATATATT. This codes for CASSSQGSGGNTIYI.

The V gene is TRBV28, the J gene TRBJ1-2; 9 bases map to TRBD1. CDR3 length: 13 amino acids. CDR1 and CDR2 (germline): MDHEN, SYDVKM. With V trimmed by 6 bases and J by 9 bases, 8 bases remained unmatched. The DNA of the CDR3 is TGTGCCAGCAGGACCACAGGGGGCGTAAGCTACACCTTC. The encoded protein is CASRTTGGVSYTF.

This clonotype has at least ten counts. This sequence joins TRBV12-3 or TRBV12-4 and TRBJ1-2; D unclear. The germline V and J ends were trimmed by 5 bases and 8 bases, with 12 bases remaining between them. This CDR3 comprises 12 residues. The CDR3 region has the DNA TGTGCCAGCAGTCCGACGGTTTTGGGCTACACCTTC. This encodes CASSPTVLGYTF.

This chain uses TRBV3-1 with TRBJ2-1; D is unresolved. V lost 4 bases to trimming and J lost 7 bases, with 17 bases between them. The CDR3 consists of 15 residues. CDR1 and CDR2 (germline): LGHDT, YNNKEL (reference sequence). The CDR3 DNA is TGTGCCAGCAGCCCCTGGTCACTCGGCGGTAATGAGCAGTTCTTC. Protein sequence: CASSPWSLGGNEQFF.

This clonotype was seen many times. The chain uses TRBV10-3 and TRBJ1-6, with D perhaps TRBD1 (5 bases). Germline V gene lookup returns CDR1 ENHRY and CDR2 SYGVKD. CDR3 length equals 15 residues. Trimming pared 4 bases from V and 0 bases from J, leaving 7 bases between. The CDR3 loop is CAISGGDSYNSPLHF. The CDR3 DNA reads as TGTGCCATCAGTGGGGGGGACTCCTATAATTCACCCCTCCACTTT.

The sample holds a few counts of this clonotype. This chain joins TRBV20-1 and TRBJ1-2; D unclear. V gave up 6 bases and J gave up 7 bases, with 9 bases separating them. The V gene's germline CDR1 is DFQATT and CDR2 SNEGSKA (reference sequence). CDR3 length: 10 amino acids. The CDR3 spells CSAPKFGYTF. The CDR3 coding sequence is TGCAGTGCGCCGAAATTTGGCTACACCTTC.

In this sample, this clonotype turned up a few times. V is TRBV28 and J is TRBJ2-5, with D perhaps given as TRBD1 or TRBD2 (7 bases each). Looked up from germline, CDR1 is MDHEN and CDR2 is SYDVKM. Trimming removed 4 bases from V and 4 bases from J, with 16 bases in between. CDR3 length equals 15 residues. This chain's CDR3 is CASSSPTGRVETQYF. In DNA form, the CDR3 reads TGTGCCAGCAGTTCTCCGACAGGGAGGGTAGAGACCCAGTACTTC. Variable domain in full (rest from reference TRBV28 and TRBJ2-5): DVKVTQSSRYLVKRTGEKVFLECVQDMDHENMFWYRQDPGLGLRLIYFSYDVKMKEKGDIPEGYSVSREKKERFSLILESASTNQTSMYLCASSSPTGRVETQYFGPGTRLLVL.

Here the CDR3 reads CASSSRRGNEQFF. The CDR3 DNA is TGCGCCAGCAGCTCCAGACGCGGCAATGAGCAGTTCTTC. The rearrangement joins TRBV5-1 to TRBJ2-1; the D is unclear. The CDR3 contains 13 residues. The germline CDR1 and CDR2 sequences are SGHRS and YFSETQ. Trimming left V 3 bases short and J 6 bases short, with 10 bases between.

The chain couples TRBV5-1 to TRBJ2-3, with TRBD1 identical over 10 bases. V lost 4 bases to trimming and J lost 4 bases; unmatched junction nucleotides: 6. Germline loops: CDR1 SGHRS, CDR2 YFSETQ. There are 15 residues in the CDR3. The CDR3 DNA reads TGCGCCAGCAGCCGAGGACAGGGGGTCGCAGATACGCAGTATTTT. The encoded protein is CASSRGQGVADTQYF.

The rearrangement joins TRBV11-3 to TRBJ2-3; D gene unclear. With 0 bases removed from V and 10 bases from J, the gap between germline ends came to 8 bases. The V gene's germline CDR1 is SGHNT and CDR2 YENEEA. CDR3 length: 12 amino acids. CDR3 in DNA: TGTGCCAGCAGCTTAGAGTTGGGTCCGCAGTATTTT. Translated, it gives CASSLELGPQYF.

The chain couples TRBV20-1 to TRBJ2-1; 13 bases match TRBD2. The CDR3 has 16 residues. The germline gives CDR1 DFQATT, CDR2 SNEGSKA (reference sequence). V was clipped by 6 bases and J by 7 bases; unmatched bases: 12. The CDR3 DNA reads as TGCAGTGCAGTACTAGCGGGGGGGCACGTTGGAAATGAGCAGTTCTTC. This translates into CSAVLAGGHVGNEQFF.

A single count supports this clonotype. An end of the junction does not agree with germline; a read error may underlie this. The V call is TRBV7-9, the J call TRBJ2-7; 8 bases agree with TRBD2. The V gene's germline CDR1 is SEHNR and CDR2 FQNEAQ (reference sequence). This CDR3 region has 15 residues. CDR3 loop: CASSHAGGAFYKQYF. CDR3 DNA: TGTGCCAGCAGTCATGCGGGGGGCGCTTTCTACAAGCAGTACTTC.

V is TRBV7-2 and J is TRBJ2-5; D gene unclear. V lost 4 bases to trimming and J lost 1 base, with 7 bases between them. This CDR3 has 13 residues. The germline CDR1 and CDR2 sequences are SGHTA and FQGNSA. The CDR3 DNA reads TGTGCCAGCAGCTCCCCTAGCCAAGAGACCCAGTACTTC. It yields the protein CASSSPSQETQYF.

This clonotype was seen repeatedly, ten times or more. The chain recombines TRBV7-6 with TRBJ1-5; D perhaps matches TRBD1 (5 bases). With 5 bases removed from V and 1 base from J, the gap between germline ends came to 9 bases. The CDR3 has 14 residues. Germline values: CDR1 SGHVS, CDR2 FNYEAQ. The CDR3 region is CASSAGVSNQPQHF. In DNA form, the CDR3 reads TGTGCCAGCAGCGCGGGGGTGAGCAATCAGCCCCAGCATTTT.

This clonotype was counted between two and nine times. V is TRBV24-1 and J is TRBJ1-1; 10 bases line up with TRBD1. V dropped 2 bases and J dropped 4; count of bases not matched to a gene: 3. CDR3 length equals 15 residues. The germline gives CDR1 KGHDR, CDR2 SFDVKD. The DNA for the CDR3 is TGTGCCACCAGTGATTCCCGGACAGGGGGCACTGAAGCTTTCTTT. It specifies CATSDSRTGGTEAFF.

This clonotype was seen a handful of times. The chain has TRBV24-1 and TRBJ1-2; D ambiguous. CDR1 and CDR2 from the germline V gene are KGHDR and SFDVKD. The CDR3 covers 12 residues. Trimming removed 2 bases at V and 6 bases at J, with 6 bases between. CDR3 sequence: CATSDWTDGYTF. Here the CDR3 DNA reads TGTGCCACCAGTGATTGGACCGATGGCTACACCTTC.

This clonotype appeared a few times. V usage is TRBV21-1 and J usage is TRBJ1-5; TRBD1 is the table's D call, not checked against the DNA. TRBV21-1 is flagged as a pseudogene. This CDR3 is built from 20 residues. CDR3 sequence reads: CASSKRGGQGATGSNQPQHF. Here the CDR3 DNA reads TGTGCCAGCAGCAAAAGGGGGGGACAGGGGGCGACCGGCAGCAATCAGCCCCAGCATTTT.

This clonotype has just a few counts. The J gene is TRBJ1-6, the V gene TRBV28; 7 bases are shared with TRBD1. The V gene end was trimmed by 4 bases and the J gene end by 11 bases; junction bases not matched to a gene: 11. CDR1 MDHEN and CDR2 SYDVKM come from the germline V gene. CDR3 length: 15 residues. In DNA, the CDR3 is TGTGCCAGCAGTTCCCACGGACAGGTATTGGCACCCCTCCACTTT. It yields the protein CASSSHGQVLAPLHF.

This clonotype has ten or more counts. The V and J genes are TRBV7-2 and TRBJ2-5; possible D gene TRBD1, 6 bases. The CDR3 is 15 residues long. Per germline, CDR1 SGHTA and CDR2 FQGNSA. Trimming left V 4 bases short and J 3 bases short, with 15 bases between. CDR3: CASSSTGRPEETQYF. CDR3 nucleotides: TGTGCCAGCAGCTCAACAGGGAGACCGGAAGAGACCCAGTACTTC.